The TCR beta chain described here comes from a study of cytomegalovirus exposure and HLA in healthy donors. Regarding the study as a whole: TCR beta sequences reportedly predicted most subjects' HLA-A and HLA-B alleles accurately. TCR beta chains numbering more than 150 were designated cytomegalovirus-associated.

Turning to this clone: Its antigen is undetermined.

CDR3 length: 14 residues. The trim removed 6 bases at V and 7 bases at J, leaving 3 bases unmatched. Germline V gives CDR1 ENHRY, CDR2 SYGVKD. PCR amplification relied on 60 Vbeta primers (plus 13 Jbeta primers). Repertoires were generated with immunoSEQ multiplex PCR, while TCRdb's copy carries only in-frame clones and drops some. The sample consists of more than 250,000 clones, 70% to 90% of them appearing once. The sample comprised PBMCs. The chain couples TRBV10-3 to TRBJ1-6; 10 bases are shared with TRBD1. This TCR was recovered from a woman under 30 in good health and CMV-seronegative. CDR3 coding DNA: TGTGCCATCAGCGGACAGGGGGGAAATTCACCCCTCCACTTT. This gives the protein CAISGQGGNSPLHF.